These 20 T cell receptor beta chains share one sample of origin, sequenced in a study of shared clonotypes between healthy human individuals. TCRdb's table, derived via immunoSEQ multiplex PCR, lists solely in-frame clones and lacks some. The sample lists about 490,000 clones, over 65% occurring once. Sample: PBMCs. The receptors shown here come from a woman between 40 and 50 years old in good health. Some clones in this sample may be carry-over from other donors' samples.

V is TRBV6-6 and J is TRBJ2-7; D is perhaps TRBD1 (6 bases). CDR1 and CDR2 (germline): MNHNY, SVGAGI (reference sequence). Deletions cut 2 bases from V and 6 bases from J, with 11 bases between. The CDR3 runs 13 residues. In DNA, the CDR3 is TGTGCCAGCAGTTACGGCAGGGGCGGCGAGCAGTACTTC. Its protein is CASSYGRGGEQYF.

About this clone: A read error may account for a junction end that differs from germline. V is TRBV28 and J is TRBJ1-3, with 7 bases matching TRBD1. From germline, CDR1 is MDHEN and CDR2 SYDVKM. The CDR3 loop spans 14 amino acids. The CDR3 loop is CVSGPSGGENTIYF. The CDR3 region has the DNA TGTGTCAGCGGTCCCTCAGGGGGTGAAAACACCATATATTTT.

The sample holds a few counts of this clone. This chain joins TRBV4-3 and TRBJ2-7; D is unclear. This CDR3 region has 14 residues. The germline CDR1 and CDR2 sequences are LGHNA and YSLEER. Trimming took 1 base from V and 0 from J, leaving 7 bases between them. The DNA of the CDR3 is TGCGCCAGCAGCCAAGTGATCAACTCCTACGAGCAGTACTTC. It translates to CASSQVINSYEQYF.

This clone was seen only once. This clone may be a read error of a much larger clone one base away. The V call is TRBV29-1, the J call TRBJ1-2, with 8 nucleotides matching TRBD1. Germline CDR1 reads SQVTM; CDR2 reads ANQGSEA. The CDR3 totals 13 residues. DNA for the CDR3: TGCGGCGGTGCACAGGGGGGAAACTATGGCTACACCTTC. Its protein product is CGGAQGGNYGYTF.

The V and J genes are TRBV6-5 and TRBJ1-2, with D maybe TRBD1 (5 bases). This CDR3 has 12 residues. Between the trimmed V and J ends, which lost 4 bases and 8 bases, there was a span of 11 bases. The germline CDR1 and CDR2 sequences are MNHEY and SVGAGI. DNA for the CDR3: TGTGCCAGCAGTTCCCCAGGGTTCGGCTACACCTTC. Encoded protein: CASSSPGFGYTF.

The chain recombines TRBV27 with TRBJ2-4; no definite D call. Per the germline V gene, CDR1 is MNHEY and CDR2 is SMNVEV (reference sequence). This CDR3 is 13 amino acids long. V was cut by 8 bases and J by 0 bases, with 8 bases left in between. DNA of the CDR3: TGTGCCAGCGGACGACTAGCCAAAAACATTCAGTACTTC. This gives the protein CASGRLAKNIQYF.

J is TRBJ2-1 and V is TRBV14, with 10 bases matching TRBD1. Germline CDR1 SGHDN, CDR2 FVKESK. With 4 bases clipped from V and 4 bases from J, the junction kept 4 bases outside the gene matches. This CDR3 has 15 amino acids. CDR3 sequence: CASSRSGQGYNEQFF. CDR3 DNA sequence: TGTGCCAGCAGCCGGTCGGGACAGGGGTACAATGAGCAGTTCTTC.

V usage is TRBV5-1 and J usage is TRBJ2-7; TRBD1 aligns across 9 bases. Germline CDR1 reads SGHRS; CDR2 reads YFSETQ. This CDR3 has 15 amino acids. V gave up 0 bases and J gave up 4 bases; unmatched junction bases: 5. The CDR3 spells CASSLGTGERYEQYF. CDR3 nucleotides: TGCGCCAGCAGCTTGGGGACAGGGGAGCGGTACGAGCAGTACTTC.

The chain recombines TRBV4-3 with TRBJ1-2, with 8 bases identical to TRBD1. Germline values: CDR1 LGHNA, CDR2 YSLEER. The length of the CDR3 is 18 residues. The trim removed 1 base at V and 6 bases at J, leaving 16 bases unmatched. In DNA form, the CDR3 reads TGCGCCAGCAGCCAAGCTCCGGGACAGGCGGTAGTTAGTGATGGCTACACCTTC. Protein product: CASSQAPGQAVVSDGYTF.

J is TRBJ1-5 and V is TRBV11-2, with D possibly TRBD1 on 5 matching bases. Germline-derived CDR1 and CDR2 are SGHAT and FQNNGV. The CDR3 runs 15 residues. Deletions cut 5 bases from V and 7 bases from J, with 18 bases between. The CDR3: CASSLGGGTRQPQHF. The CDR3, as DNA: TGTGCCAGCAGCCTAGGTGGGGGGACCAGACAGCCCCAGCATTTT.

This clone was seen a few times. J is TRBJ2-3 and V is TRBV29-1; D unresolved. The ends were cut back, 7 bases at V and 0 bases at J, with 14 bases in the middle. The CDR3 is made up of 14 amino acids. CDR1 is SQVTM and CDR2 is ANQGSEA in the germline V gene. CDR3 amino acids: CSALLGVSTDTQYF. In nucleotides, the CDR3 is TGCAGCGCCCTTCTTGGGGTTAGCACAGATACGCAGTATTTT.

This clone was detected ten times or more. V usage is TRBV5-8 and J usage is TRBJ1-5, with D perhaps TRBD1 (5 bases). The germline V gene has CDR1 SGHTS and CDR2 YDEGEE. The V gene lost 6 bases and the J gene lost 0 bases, with 16 bases spanning the gap. The CDR3 length is 16 residues. The CDR3 here is CASTSSRVTSNQPQHF. CDR3 DNA sequence: TGTGCCAGCACCTCTTCCAGGGTCACTAGCAATCAGCCCCAGCATTTT.

In its sample, this clone was seen many times. The J gene is TRBJ2-5, the V gene TRBV7-6; 12 bases line up with TRBD2. This CDR3 is built from 15 residues. Germline V gives CDR1 SGHVS, CDR2 FNYEAQ. The V gene end was trimmed by 5 bases and the J gene end by 5 bases; junction bases not matched to a gene: 6. The CDR3 spells CASSPWTSGMETQYF. The CDR3 DNA is TGTGCCAGCAGCCCATGGACTAGCGGGATGGAGACCCAGTACTTC. Full variable domain (missing parts from reference TRBV7-6 and TRBJ2-5): GAGVSQSPRYKVTKRGQDVALRCDPISGHVSLYWYRQALGQGPEFLTYFNYEAQQDKSGLPNDRFSAERPEGSISTLTIQRTEQRDSAMYRCASSPWTSGMETQYFGPGTRLLVL.

The chain employs TRBV9 and TRBJ2-2; the D is unclear. Germline V gene lookup returns CDR1 SGDLS and CDR2 YYNGEE. The ends were cut back, 3 bases at V and 2 bases at J, with 8 bases in the middle. CDR3 length equals 14 residues. The CDR3 nucleotides read TGTGCCAGCAGCGCGCACCCCAACACCGGGGAGCTGTTTTTT. Translated: CASSAHPNTGELFF.

This sequence joins TRBV5-5 and TRBJ2-7; 11 bases match TRBD2. The trim removed 4 bases at V and 2 bases at J, leaving 5 bases unmatched. The CDR3 covers 15 residues. The germline gives CDR1 SGHKS, CDR2 YYEKEE (reference sequence). CDR3 bases: TGTGCCAGCAGCCAGGGACTAGCGGACACCTACGAGCAGTACTTC. Translation gives CASSQGLADTYEQYF.

The chain couples TRBV6-5 to TRBJ2-7; D possibly corresponds to TRBD1 (7 bases). Germline values: CDR1 MNHEY, CDR2 SVGAGI. This CDR3 contains 15 residues. The V end lost 8 bases, the J end lost 0 bases, and 17 bases lay between the germline ends. The CDR3 reads CASRRGRVNSYEQYF. CDR3 in DNA: TGTGCCAGCCGGAGGGGGCGGGTAAACTCCTACGAGCAGTACTTC.

In its sample, this clone was seen a few times. The chain links TRBV19 to TRBJ1-2; 8 bases align to TRBD1. In germline, CDR1 is LNHDA, CDR2 SQIVND (reference sequence). The CDR3 loop spans 14 amino acids. Trimming took 3 bases from V and 3 from J; bases not matched to a gene: 3. Here the CDR3 DNA reads TGTGCCAGTAGTATGCCGGGACAGGACTATGGCTACACCTTC. Translated, it gives CASSMPGQDYGYTF.

The rearrangement uses TRBV2 and TRBJ2-1; 10 bases are shared with TRBD2. The CDR3 has 13 amino acids. Trimming at V came to 3 bases and at J to 15 bases, leaving 8 bases not matched to a gene. Germline assignment: CDR1 SNHLY and CDR2 FYNNEI. Written as DNA, the CDR3 is TGTGCCAGCAGTGAGGTACTAGCGGGAAACCTGTTCTTC. The encoded protein is CASSEVLAGNLFF.

This clone was counted between two and nine times. Different DNA sequences within this sample yield the same CDR3. The genes are TRBV4-3 and TRBJ1-2; tentatively, D is TRBD1 (5 bases). The length of the CDR3 is 15 residues. The germline V gene encodes CDR1 LGHNA and CDR2 YSLEER. V was cut by 0 bases and J by 3 bases, with 11 bases left in between. CDR3 loop: CASSQDRDSYYGYTF. CDR3 in DNA: TGCGCCAGCAGCCAAGACCGGGACTCTTACTATGGCTACACCTTC.

This clone was seen at least ten times. V and J are TRBV6-6 and TRBJ2-3, with D perhaps TRBD1 (5 bases). V gave up 6 bases and J gave up 0 bases, with 13 bases separating them. This CDR3 has 15 amino acids. CDR1 MNHNY and CDR2 SVGAGI come from the germline V gene (reference sequence). DNA of the CDR3: TGTGCCAGCAGCCCAGGGTTGGGTAGCACAGATACGCAGTATTTT. Translating gives CASSPGLGSTDTQYF.